One and the same sample provided the 29 T cell receptor beta chains below, sequenced in a study of blood T cells in healthy people across ages. Through a sample-barcoded 5' primer and a J-beta primer mix, a second PCR was run for 7 to 11 cycles. TCRdb reprocessed the 5' RACE reads with MiXCR, giving one entry per CDR3 protein. Of around 870,000 distinct CDR3 sequences listed, 25% to 30% were seen once; the top ten hold approximately 15%. Sequences were obtained from blood. These TCRs come from a woman older than 75 in good health.

The chain employs TRBV7-2 and TRBJ2-5; a possible D gene is TRBD1 (5 bases). This CDR3 spans 18 amino acids. V was pared by 1 base and J by 1 base, with 19 bases between. Germline lookup yields CDR1 SGHTA and CDR2 FQGNSA. Here the CDR3 reads CASSLETEKSHPQETQYF. In nucleotides, the CDR3 is TGTGCCAGCAGCTTAGAGACAGAAAAATCCCATCCCCAAGAGACCCAGTACTTC.

The chain links TRBV6-5 to TRBJ1-6; D gene unclear. V was trimmed by 0 bases and J by 7 bases, leaving 10 bases between them. This CDR3 is built from 15 residues. From germline, CDR1 is MNHEY and CDR2 SVGAGI. CDR3 sequence reads: CASSYSSLANSPLHF. The DNA for the CDR3 is TGTGCCAGCAGTTACTCAAGCCTTGCAAATTCACCCCTCCACTTT.

A remark on this clonotype: A much bigger clone sits one base away, suggesting this may be a read error. V is TRBV7-6 and J is TRBJ2-7; D remains ambiguous. V was shortened by 1 base and J by 7 bases, with 14 bases between the two germline ends. CDR3 length: 14 residues. CDR1 SGHVS and CDR2 FNYEAQ come from the germline V gene. The CDR3 region has the DNA TGTGCCAGCAGCTTAGGGCCCTCCGCCAGTGAGCAGTACTTC. Residues: CASSLGPSASEQYF.

The chain links TRBV11-2 to TRBJ1-3; 7 nucleotides line up with TRBD1. The germline gives CDR1 SGHAT, CDR2 FQNNGV. CDR3 length: 16 amino acids. V shed 7 bases, J shed 4 bases, and the junction held 13 bases outside the gene matches. In DNA form, the CDR3 reads TGTGCCAGCACTAAGAGGGGGCCAGGGGGAGGAAACACCATATATTTT. Translated, it gives CASTKRGPGGGNTIYF.

This clonotype appeared many times. The gene calls are TRBV5-1 and TRBJ1-2; 8 bases match TRBD1. V lost 7 bases, J lost 5 bases, and 7 bases stayed unmatched. Germline V gene lookup returns CDR1 SGHRS and CDR2 YFSETQ. This CDR3 comprises 13 residues. CDR3 sequence (DNA): TGCGCCAGCCGGGACGACAGGGGATATGGCTACACCTTC. Encoded protein: CASRDDRGYGYTF.

This clonotype has only a few counts. J is TRBJ2-4 and V is TRBV7-8; D is ambiguous. CDR3 length: 15 residues. Trimming took off 4 bases at V and 13 bases at J, with 23 bases between the two ends. The germline gives CDR1 SGHVS, CDR2 FQNEAQ. The CDR3 protein is CASSSRLQSYNEQYF. In DNA, the CDR3 is TGTGCCAGCAGCTCACGTCTCCAGAGCTACAATGAGCAGTACTTC.

The V call is TRBV27, the J call TRBJ2-1; D may correspond to TRBD1 or TRBD2 (5 bases each). The CDR3 is made up of 15 amino acids. CDR1 and CDR2 from the germline V gene are MNHEY and SMNVEV (reference sequence). V was trimmed by 8 bases and J by 13 bases, leaving 27 bases between them. The CDR3 DNA reads TGTGCCAGCGGCCCAATCGGGGTGAGGGGAGAGACCCAGTTCTTC. Encoded protein: CASGPIGVRGETQFF.

This clonotype was recorded at least ten times. The chain has TRBV2 and TRBJ2-5, with 7 bases fitting TRBD1. This CDR3 has 14 residues. The germline gives CDR1 SNHLY, CDR2 FYNNEI. V dropped 5 bases and J dropped 4; count of bases not matched to a gene: 7. CDR3 loop: CASSPQGIVETQYF. For the CDR3, the DNA is TGTGCCAGCAGTCCACAGGGGATTGTAGAGACCCAGTACTTC.

This clonotype was seen many times. The CDR3 reads CASSQDPRQSQNEKLFF. The DNA of the CDR3 is TGCGCCAGCAGCCAAGATCCCAGACAGAGCCAGAATGAAAAACTGTTTTTT. The chain employs TRBV4-3 and TRBJ1-4; weak D call: TRBD1 (5 bases). From germline, CDR1 is LGHNA and CDR2 YSLEER. Deletions cut 0 bases from V and 5 bases from J, with 16 bases between. CDR3 length equals 17 residues.

The chain is built from TRBV20-1 and TRBJ2-3, with 12 bases matching TRBD2. Germline lookup yields CDR1 DFQATT and CDR2 SNEGSKA (reference sequence). This CDR3 contains 17 residues. After removal of 5 bases from V and 4 bases from J, the junction contained 13 bases not matched to a gene. The CDR3 loop is CSAHPYLTSGSPDTQYF. In nucleotides, the CDR3 is TGCAGTGCTCACCCTTACTTGACTAGCGGGAGCCCAGATACGCAGTATTTT.

This clonotype has a handful of counts. The chain is built from TRBV7-2 and TRBJ1-2; D unclear. Germline CDR1 is SGHTA and CDR2 is FQGNSA. The CDR3 totals 14 residues. Trimming took 5 bases from V and 7 from J, leaving 17 bases between them. This chain's CDR3 is CASSTSGEAGGYTF. The CDR3 DNA sequence: TGTGCCAGCAGCACTAGTGGGGAGGCGGGTGGCTACACCTTC.

For this clonotype: A clone one base away is much larger, so this may be a read error. The rearrangement uses TRBV5-5 and TRBJ1-1; D is ambiguous. Deletions cut 4 bases from V and 1 base from J, with 23 bases between. Germline V gives CDR1 SGHKS, CDR2 YYEKEE (reference sequence). The CDR3 spans 18 residues. The CDR3 DNA reads as TGTGCCAGCAGCCGCAGCGTAAGACGGACCTTATCGAACACTGAAGCTTTCTTT. This sequence encodes CASSRSVRRTLSNTEAFF.

Worth noting for this clonotype: With a much larger clone just one base away, this may be a read error. The V gene is TRBV12-3 or TRBV12-4, the J gene TRBJ2-7; D might be TRBD2 (5 bases). V dropped 6 bases and J dropped 7 bases, with 19 bases sitting between them. This CDR3 contains 14 residues. The CDR3: CASRGAVSYNEQYF. CDR3 nucleotides: TGTGCCAGCAGGGGAGCGGTTTCCTACAATGAGCAGTACTTC.

This clonotype was detected many times. The V gene is TRBV6-1, the J gene TRBJ1-4; TRBD1 is a possible D gene (6 bases). Germline V gene lookup returns CDR1 MNHNS and CDR2 SASEGT. The CDR3 length is 14 residues. V was cut by 1 base and J by 6 bases, with 9 bases left in between. The CDR3 DNA sequence: TGTGCCAGCAGTGAAGGGGCAGGGGATGAAAAACTGTTTTTT. Translating it yields CASSEGAGDEKLFF.

This clonotype has a count of ten or more. V is TRBV7-2 and J is TRBJ2-5; no clear D gene. This CDR3 spans 11 amino acids. CDR1 is SGHTA and CDR2 is FQGNSA in the germline V gene. V was shortened by 8 bases and J by 5 bases, with 9 bases between the two germline ends. Here the CDR3 reads CASQHEETQYF. In DNA form, the CDR3 reads TGTGCCAGCCAACATGAGGAGACCCAGTACTTC. Together with reference TRBV7-2 and TRBJ2-5, the CDR3 gives the full variable domain: GAGVSQSPSNKVTEKGKDVELRCDPISGHTALYWYRQSLGQGLEFLIYFQGNSAPDKSGLPSDRFSAERTGGSVSTLTIQRTQQEDSAVYLCASQHEETQYFGPGTRLLVL.

The chain recombines TRBV30 with TRBJ2-4; the D gene is possibly TRBD2 (7 bases). There are 16 residues in the CDR3. With 0 bases removed from V and 4 bases from J, the gap between germline ends came to 16 bases. Germline CDR1 GTSNPN, CDR2 SVGIG (reference sequence). The DNA of the CDR3 is TGTGCCTGGAGTGTCGGTGCGGGGGCCCATAAAAACATTCAGTACTTC. Its translation: CAWSVGAGAHKNIQYF.

The rearrangement uses TRBV19 and TRBJ2-5; D possibly corresponds to TRBD2 (6 bases). The germline V gene encodes CDR1 LNHDA and CDR2 SQIVND (reference sequence). Trimming removed 11 bases from V and 1 base from J, with 14 bases in between. The CDR3 is made up of 13 amino acids. The CDR3 here is CAAGGSIQETQYF. The CDR3 DNA sequence: TGTGCCGCTGGGGGGTCCATCCAAGAGACCCAGTACTTC.

This clonotype came up many times. The CDR3 bases are TGTGCCAGCAGCCCCCCGAGGGGAAAACTGTTTTTT. Protein sequence: CASSPPRGKLFF. The chain has TRBV28 and TRBJ1-4; weak D call: TRBD1 (5 bases). The length of the CDR3 is 12 residues. Germline loops: CDR1 MDHEN, CDR2 SYDVKM. The ends were cut back, 6 bases at V and 10 bases at J, with 12 bases in the middle.

Details on this clonotype: A much larger clone differs from this one at a single base, so this may be a read error. The chain employs TRBV20-1 and TRBJ2-5; TRBD2 matches at 7 bases. Germline CDR1 is DFQATT and CDR2 is SNEGSKA (reference sequence). The CDR3 spans 14 residues. The V and J ends lost 8 bases and 4 bases, in that order; junction bases with no gene match: 13. The CDR3 coding sequence is TGCAGTACTCAGCGGGGCGGGGGATCAGAGACCCAGTACTTC. Protein product: CSTQRGGGSETQYF.

The gene calls are TRBV5-1 and TRBJ1-2, with TRBD1 identical over 9 bases. V lost 3 bases and J lost 8; bases outside the gene matches: 5. The CDR3 extends over 13 amino acids. Germline V gene lookup returns CDR1 SGHRS and CDR2 YFSETQ. The CDR3 DNA reads TGCGCCAGCAGCTCTCAGACAGGGGGAGGCTACACCTTC. Encoded protein: CASSSQTGGGYTF.

V is TRBV5-1 and J is TRBJ2-7, with 8 bases that match TRBD1. After removal of 0 bases from V and 2 bases from J, the junction contained 13 bases not matched to a gene. Per germline, CDR1 SGHRS and CDR2 YFSETQ. This CDR3 has 18 residues. The chain's CDR3 is CASSLASVADREPYEQYF. The CDR3 nucleotides are TGCGCCAGCAGCTTGGCCTCTGTAGCGGACAGGGAACCCTACGAGCAGTACTTC.

This clonotype was counted many times. The genes are TRBV7-9 and TRBJ2-3; D not certain. CDR1 is SEHNR and CDR2 is FQNEAQ in the germline V gene (reference sequence). The germline V and J ends were trimmed by 7 bases and 1 base, with 9 bases remaining between them. This CDR3 is built from 13 residues. DNA for the CDR3: TGTGCCAGCATAGTAGCCGGCACAGATACGCAGTATTTT. Its translation is CASIVAGTDTQYF.

The V and J genes are TRBV5-1 and TRBJ2-1; possibly TRBD2 for D (8 bases). Trimming took off 2 bases at V and 7 bases at J, with 22 bases between the two ends. This CDR3 is 17 amino acids long. CDR1 is SGHRS, CDR2 YFSETQ, per germline. CDR3 protein: CASSFRVIAGQRNEQFF. In DNA, the CDR3 is TGCGCCAGCAGCTTCCGGGTTATAGCGGGACAGAGAAATGAGCAGTTCTTC.

This clonotype was observed at least ten times. V and J are TRBV29-1 and TRBJ1-2; 7 nucleotides agree with TRBD1. The CDR3 contains 13 residues. Trimming removed 6 bases from V and 0 bases from J; junction bases left unmatched: 4. Germline V gene lookup returns CDR1 SQVTM and CDR2 ANQGSEA. CDR3 DNA sequence: TGCAGCGTGCGGGACAGAACTAACTATGGCTACACCTTC. Protein sequence: CSVRDRTNYGYTF. Based on the CDR3 plus reference TRBV29-1 and TRBJ1-2, the full variable domain is SAVISQKPSRDICQRGTSLTIQCQVDSQVTMMFWYRQQPGQSLTLIATANQGSEATYESGFVIDKFPISRPNLTFSTLTVSNMSPEDSSIYLCSVRDRTNYGYTFGSGTRLTVV.

Regarding this clonotype: A read error may produce the germline difference seen at one junction end. This rearrangement joins TRBV10-3 to TRBJ1-6; tentative D call: TRBD1 (5 bases). CDR3 size: 15 residues. The germline V gene encodes CDR1 ENHRY and CDR2 SYGVKD. CDR3 bases: TGTGCCATCAAGGTTCCGGGGGACTATAATTCACCCCCCCACTTT. Amino acids: CAIKVPGDYNSPPHF.

This clonotype turned up a few times. The chain employs TRBV20-1 and TRBJ1-5, with unresolved D. Germline V gives CDR1 DFQATT, CDR2 SNEGSKA (reference sequence). The CDR3 spans 15 residues. V dropped 0 bases and J dropped 7 bases, with 16 bases sitting between them. CDR3 bases: TGCAGTGCTAGAGATACCGGCGATTCGGGCCAGCCCCAGCATTTT. This sequence encodes CSARDTGDSGQPQHF.

The gene calls are TRBV5-5 and TRBJ1-2, with 11 nucleotides matching TRBD1. V shed 4 bases and J 8 bases; nucleotides not matched to a gene: 4. The germline V gene encodes CDR1 SGHKS and CDR2 YYEKEE (reference sequence). The CDR3 runs 13 residues. The CDR3 DNA reads TGTGCCAGCAGCGGAGGACAGGGGGCGGGCTACACCTTC. This sequence encodes CASSGGQGAGYTF.

This clonotype was seen a handful of times. The chain combines TRBV6-2 or TRBV6-3 with TRBJ2-7; weak D call: TRBD1 (5 bases). Trimming pared 6 bases from V and 1 base from J, leaving 19 bases between. The CDR3 extends over 16 amino acids. Germline values: CDR1 MNHEY, CDR2 SVGEGT. The CDR3 reads CASSDPGHRQSYEQYF. For the CDR3, the DNA is TGTGCCAGCAGCGATCCAGGGCACCGTCAATCCTACGAGCAGTACTTC.

The V call is TRBV5-5, the J call TRBJ2-4, with a weak D call TRBD1 (6 bases). CDR3 length equals 15 residues. The V end was cut by 2 bases, the J end by 0 bases, with 9 bases between. Germline lookup yields CDR1 SGHKS and CDR2 YYEKEE (reference sequence). The CDR3 spells CASSLQGQAKNIQYF. CDR3 in DNA: TGTGCCAGCAGCTTACAGGGTCAAGCCAAAAACATTCAGTACTTC.